These 27 T cell receptor beta chains share one sample of origin, sequenced in a study of T cells in Graves' hyperthyroidism and ophthalmopathy. TCR beta CDR3 regions were amplified from RNA. The HTBI primer set served for first-round RT-PCR of the TCR CDR3. TCRdb reprocessed the multiplex PCR reads via MiXCR and lists one record per CDR3 protein. The data show 350,000 to 500,000 distinct CDR3 sequences, roughly 13% seen once. Sequenced: blood. The receptor source for this set is a woman younger than 35 with Graves' hyperthyroidism.

This clonotype was recorded a few times. The rearrangement uses TRBV27 and TRBJ2-7, with 11 bases matching TRBD2. This CDR3 is built from 14 residues. Germline values: CDR1 MNHEY, CDR2 SMNVEV (reference sequence). The ends lost 5 bases at V and 5 bases at J; junction bases unmatched: 5. CDR3 coding DNA: TGTGCCAGCAGTCATAGGGGACTAGCGGACGAGCAGTACTTC. Protein sequence: CASSHRGLADEQYF.

The chain couples TRBV19 to TRBJ1-5; 11 positions agree with TRBD1. The CDR3 is 19 amino acids. V was clipped by 6 bases and J by 7 bases; unmatched bases: 20. The germline V gene has CDR1 LNHDA and CDR2 SQIVND (reference sequence). CDR3: CASSHRAGTGGGGGQPQHF. The CDR3 region has the DNA TGTGCCAGTAGCCACCGCGCGGGGACAGGGGGTGGAGGTGGACAGCCCCAGCATTTT.

This clonotype appeared a single time. In DNA form, the CDR3 reads TGTGCCAGCAGCGCGGGACTAGCGGGAGGCACTGAGCAGTTCTTC. Translation: CASSAGLAGGTEQFF. The chain carries TRBV7-2 and TRBJ2-1; TRBD2 matches at 15 bases. J gave up 9 bases and V 5 bases, and 5 bases lay outside the gene matches. The length of the CDR3 is 15 residues. The germline CDR1 and CDR2 sequences are SGHTA and FQGNSA.

Many counts were recorded for this clonotype. The V call is TRBV20-1, the J call TRBJ2-1; D possibly uses TRBD1 or TRBD2 (5 bases each). The CDR3 is made up of 17 amino acids. Trimming took 0 bases from V and 1 from J, leaving 16 bases between them. CDR1 and CDR2 from the germline V gene are DFQATT and SNEGSKA (reference sequence). The DNA for the CDR3 is TGCAGTGCTAGAGATCCTCGGGGAGCAGGGTCCTACAATGAGCAGTTCTTC. It specifies CSARDPRGAGSYNEQFF.

Many counts were recorded for this clonotype. This chain links TRBV7-9 with TRBJ2-7; 7 bases fit TRBD1. V gave up 0 bases and J gave up 3 bases; unmatched junction bases: 8. This CDR3 is built from 16 residues. Germline CDR1 SEHNR, CDR2 FQNEAQ (reference sequence). The CDR3 loop reads CASSLAPGQADYEQYF. Here the CDR3 DNA reads TGTGCCAGCAGCTTAGCGCCTGGACAGGCGGACTACGAGCAGTACTTC.

In this sample, this clonotype turned up many times. This chain uses TRBV28 with TRBJ1-1; TRBD1 is a possible D gene (5 bases). V was trimmed by 2 bases and J by 6 bases, leaving 13 bases between them. The CDR3 runs to 14 residues. Germline loops: CDR1 MDHEN, CDR2 SYDVKM. The CDR3 region is CASSLRGVWAEAFF. CDR3 coding DNA: TGTGCCAGCAGTTTACGGGGGGTTTGGGCTGAAGCTTTCTTT.

This clonotype has a count of ten or more. The V gene is TRBV6-2 or TRBV6-3, the J gene TRBJ2-4, with 7 bases fitting TRBD2. The CDR3 is made up of 15 amino acids. Germline loops: CDR1 MNHEY, CDR2 SVGEGT. After removal of 2 bases from V and 4 bases from J, the junction contained 5 bases not matched to a gene. CDR3 residues: CASSYRGDAKNIQYF. The CDR3 nucleotides read TGTGCCAGCAGTTACCGGGGGGATGCGAAAAACATTCAGTACTTC.

This clonotype was seen ten or more times. The chain has TRBV3-1 and TRBJ2-7; TRBD2 matches at 10 bases. The ends lost 3 bases at V and 2 bases at J; junction bases unmatched: 4. This CDR3 contains 15 residues. Germline V CDR1 and CDR2: LGHDT, YNNKEL (reference sequence). CDR3: CASSQGLAYAYEQYF. The CDR3 coding sequence is TGTGCCAGCAGCCAGGGACTAGCGTACGCCTACGAGCAGTACTTC.

This clonotype was seen many times. The chain recombines TRBV30 with TRBJ1-6; 7 positions match TRBD1. The CDR3 runs 14 residues. The germline V gene encodes CDR1 GTSNPN and CDR2 SVGIG (reference sequence). V shed 0 bases, J shed 5 bases, and the junction held 1 base outside the gene matches. The CDR3 DNA reads TGTGCCTGGAGTGTCGGACAGGATAATTCACCCCTCCACTTT. Amino acid sequence: CAWSVGQDNSPLHF. Full variable domain (missing parts from reference TRBV30 and TRBJ1-6): SQTIHQWPATLVQPVGSPLSLECTVEGTSNPNLYWYRQAAGRGLQLLFYSVGIGQISSEVPQNLSASRPQDRQFILSSKKLLLSDSGFYLCAWSVGQDNSPLHFGNGTRLTVT.

The sample holds many counts of this clonotype. V usage is TRBV20-1 and J usage is TRBJ2-3, with TRBD2 matching 10 bases. CDR3 length: 19 residues. Germline CDR1 and CDR2: DFQATT and SNEGSKA (reference sequence). J lost 6 bases, V lost 2 bases, and 20 bases had no gene match. The DNA for the CDR3 is TGCAGTGCTAGACGGCTAGCGGGAGAAGGGAGGGTTGGAGCGGATACGCAGTATTTT. The encoded protein is CSARRLAGEGRVGADTQYF.

This clonotype was counted only a few times. The CDR3 spells CAWRTGIGTHEQYF. DNA of the CDR3: TGTGCCTGGAGAACAGGGATAGGTACGCACGAGCAGTACTTC. The gene calls are TRBV30 and TRBJ2-7, with D perhaps TRBD1 (6 bases). The CDR3 sequence is 14 residues long. Germline values: CDR1 GTSNPN, CDR2 SVGIG (reference sequence). V shed 3 bases and J shed 5 bases, with 17 bases lying between them.

About this clonotype: A much larger clone lies a single base off, so this may be a read error. This chain connects TRBV27 to TRBJ1-1; unclear D gene. The CDR3 is 13 amino acids. Germline CDR1 is MNHEY and CDR2 is SMNVEV (reference sequence). CDR3 residues: CARRDKENTEAFF. The CDR3 coding sequence is TGTGCCCGCAGAGACAAGGAGAACACTGAAGCTTTCTTT.

At least ten counts were recorded for this clonotype. The chain joins TRBV18 to TRBJ2-5, with 11 bases identical to TRBD2. The CDR3 contains 15 residues. V shed 5 bases, J shed 3 bases, and the junction held 5 bases outside the gene matches. Germline CDR1 is KGHSH and CDR2 is LQKENI. CDR3 residues: CASSSGLAVKETQYF. The CDR3 DNA reads TGTGCCAGCTCATCGGGACTAGCGGTGAAAGAGACCCAGTACTTC.

There are many counts of this clonotype. V gene TRBV20-1 combines with J gene TRBJ2-1; 13 positions match TRBD2. The V and J ends lost 5 bases and 9 bases, in that order; junction bases with no gene match: 7. The CDR3 runs 14 residues. CDR1 and CDR2 from the germline V gene are DFQATT and SNEGSKA (reference sequence). CDR3 sequence (DNA): TGCAGTGCTCGACTAGCGGGAGGATTAGGTGAGCAGTTCTTC. Residues: CSARLAGGLGEQFF.

This clonotype was detected many times. This chain joins TRBV7-9 and TRBJ2-2, with D unclear. This CDR3 contains 13 residues. V was trimmed by 1 base and J by 3 bases, leaving 3 bases between them. CDR1 and CDR2 (germline): SEHNR, FQNEAQ (reference sequence). The chain's CDR3 is CASSLGDTGELFF. CDR3 nucleotide sequence: TGTGCCAGCAGCTTAGGGGACACCGGGGAGCTGTTTTTT. The complete variable domain, with remaining parts taken from reference TRBV7-9 and TRBJ2-2, reads DTGVSQNPRHKITKRGQNVTFRCDPISEHNRLYWYRQTLGQGPEFLTYFQNEAQLEKSRLLSDRFSAERPKGSFSTLEIQRTEQGDSAMYLCASSLGDTGELFFGEGSRLTVL.

Ten or more counts support this clonotype. The V and J genes are TRBV20-1 and TRBJ1-1; unclear D gene. V lost 2 bases and J lost 0, with 16 bases in between. The CDR3 has 16 amino acids. Germline CDR1 reads DFQATT; CDR2 reads SNEGSKA (reference sequence). The CDR3 DNA reads as TGCAGTGCTAGAAAACCGGGCTCCACTGTGAACACTGAAGCTTTCTTT. Its translation: CSARKPGSTVNTEAFF.

This clonotype showed up many times. V and J are TRBV4-3 and TRBJ2-7, with 10 positions matching TRBD1. Germline CDR1 LGHNA, CDR2 YSLEER. This CDR3 spans 15 amino acids. Trimming at V came to 1 base and at J to 3 bases, leaving 3 bases not matched to a gene. DNA of the CDR3: TGCGCCAGCAGCCAAGGGACAGGGGGACTCTACGAGCAGTACTTC. Encoded protein: CASSQGTGGLYEQYF.

The sample holds many counts of this clonotype. The chain uses TRBV6-2 or TRBV6-3 and TRBJ1-5; D is ambiguous. V was clipped by 3 bases and J by 3 bases, with 18 bases between them. Per germline, CDR1 MNHEY and CDR2 SVGEGT. The CDR3 spans 17 residues. CDR3 residues: CASSYNPERAVNQPQHF. The CDR3 nucleotides read TGTGCCAGCAGTTATAACCCGGAGAGGGCGGTCAATCAGCCCCAGCATTTT.

This clonotype was counted a single time. The CDR3 DNA is TGTGCCAGCAGCCCCAAATCGCAGGCAAATGAGCAGTTCTTC. Encoded protein: CASSPKSQANEQFF. The gene calls are TRBV7-9 and TRBJ2-1; D ambiguous. The V end was cut by 5 bases, the J end by 7 bases, with 15 bases between. Germline-derived CDR1 and CDR2 are SEHNR and FQNEAQ (reference sequence). This CDR3 has 14 residues. The full variable domain, completed using reference TRBV7-9 and TRBJ2-1, is DTGVSQNPRHKITKRGQNVTFRCDPISEHNRLYWYRQTLGQGPEFLTYFQNEAQLEKSRLLSDRFSAERPKGSFSTLEIQRTEQGDSAMYLCASSPKSQANEQFFGPGTRLTVL.

This clonotype was recorded at least ten times. The V gene is TRBV2, the J gene TRBJ1-5, with D tentatively TRBD1 (5 bases). Deletions cut 6 bases from V and 0 bases from J, with 12 bases between. CDR3 size: 15 residues. CDR1 and CDR2 from the germline V gene are SNHLY and FYNNEI. CDR3 region: CASSWDSYSNQPQHF. The CDR3 region has the DNA TGTGCCAGCAGCTGGGACTCTTATAGCAATCAGCCCCAGCATTTT. Full variable domain (missing parts from reference TRBV2 and TRBJ1-5): EPEVTQTPSHQVTQMGQEVILRCVPISNHLYFYWYRQILGQKVEFLVSFYNNEISEKSEIFDDQFSVERPDGSNFTLKIRSTKLEDSAMYFCASSWDSYSNQPQHFGDGTRLSIL.

This clonotype is labeled medium-sized. The rearrangement links TRBV2 to TRBJ2-7; TRBD2 matches at 7 bases. Trimming cost V 8 bases and J 5 bases; bases outside gene matches: 6. This CDR3 has 12 amino acids. The V gene's germline CDR1 is SNHLY and CDR2 FYNNEI. The CDR3 nucleotides read TGTGCCAGCTCCGGGGGGACCGACGAGCAGTACTTC. Protein product: CASSGGTDEQYF.

This clonotype was seen at least ten times. The rearrangement uses TRBV29-1 and TRBJ2-3; 14 bases line up with TRBD2. The CDR3 has 19 residues. Germline loops: CDR1 SQVTM, CDR2 ANQGSEA. J lost 4 bases, V lost 3 bases, and 15 bases had no gene match. The CDR3 loop is CSVEVIGGLAGERADTQYF. For the CDR3, the DNA is TGCAGCGTTGAGGTGATTGGGGGACTAGCGGGAGAGAGAGCAGATACGCAGTATTTT.

The table lists this clonotype with a few counts. J is TRBJ1-6 and V is TRBV6-1, with a weak D call TRBD1 (5 bases). V gave up 7 bases and J gave up 0 bases, with 13 bases separating them. Per the germline V gene, CDR1 is MNHNS and CDR2 is SASEGT. The CDR3 runs 16 residues. CDR3 protein: CASIDSSSSYNSPLHF. In nucleotides, the CDR3 is TGTGCCAGCATCGACAGTTCCAGCTCCTATAATTCACCCCTCCACTTT.

This clonotype was picked up many times. The rearrangement links TRBV7-2 to TRBJ1-2; D not certain. V shed 2 bases and J shed 6 bases, with 13 bases lying between them. The CDR3 runs 14 residues. Per the germline V gene, CDR1 is SGHTA and CDR2 is FQGNSA. CDR3 DNA: TGTGCCAGCAGCTTAAATAACGGGGTGGATGGCTACACCTTC. Amino acids: CASSLNNGVDGYTF.

As regards this clonotype: A much bigger clone sits one base away, suggesting this may be a read error. This chain links TRBV6-2 or TRBV6-3 with TRBJ2-1, with TRBD2 matching 8 bases. Germline loops: CDR1 MNHEY, CDR2 SVGEGT. The CDR3 contains 16 residues. CDR3: CASSLSGTRGYDEQFF. CDR3 nucleotide sequence: TGTGCCAGCAGTCTCTCCGGGACTAGAGGCTACGATGAGCAGTTCTTC.

This clonotype was detected a few times. V is TRBV14 and J is TRBJ1-6, with 8 bases matching TRBD1. The germline gives CDR1 SGHDN, CDR2 FVKESK. The ends lost 0 bases at V and 7 bases at J; junction bases unmatched: 2. The CDR3 has 15 amino acids. For the CDR3, the DNA is TGTGCCAGCAGCCAAGACAGGGGGCACAATTCACCCCTCCACTTT. It specifies CASSQDRGHNSPLHF. Using reference TRBV14 and TRBJ1-6 for the parts outside the CDR3, the full variable domain is EAGVTQFPSHSVIEKGQTVTLRCDPISGHDNLYWYRRVMGKEIKFLLHFVKESKQDESGMPNNRFLAERTGGTYSTLKVQPAELEDSGVYFCASSQDRGHNSPLHFGNGTRLTVT.

This clonotype has at least ten counts. The chain couples TRBV6-1 to TRBJ1-2, with 8 bases aligning to TRBD1. V lost 4 bases, J lost 4 bases, and 2 bases stayed unmatched. The germline CDR1 and CDR2 sequences are MNHNS and SASEGT. The CDR3 length is 13 residues. The CDR3 loop is CASSGTGPYGYTF. CDR3 coding DNA: TGTGCCAGCAGTGGGACAGGGCCCTATGGCTACACCTTC.